These 24 T cell receptor beta chains share one sample of origin, sequenced in a study of control samples from healthy donors and cancer patients. Measured with immunoSEQ multiplex PCR; TCRdb has only the in-frame clones, and not every one. Of about 120,000 clones listed, more than 80% are singletons. What was sequenced was PBMCs. Receptor source: a woman between 45 and 60 years old with colorectal cancer.

V gene TRBV7-9 combines with J gene TRBJ2-1; 7 nucleotides align to TRBD2. This CDR3 has 13 amino acids. Trimming at V came to 5 bases and at J to 10 bases, leaving 8 bases not matched to a gene. Germline V gives CDR1 SEHNR, CDR2 FQNEAQ (reference sequence). The CDR3 region is CASSRSGLPEQFF. CDR3 DNA: TGTGCCAGCAGCCGATCGGGACTACCCGAGCAGTTCTTC.

This clone has only a few counts. This chain uses TRBV5-4 with TRBJ2-2; tentatively, D is TRBD1 or TRBD2 (5 bases each). Germline CDR1 SGHNT, CDR2 YYREEE (reference sequence). V shed 0 bases and J shed 4 bases, with 10 bases lying between them. The CDR3 has 15 amino acids. The CDR3 nucleotides are TGTGCCAGCAGCTTGGGGGGACCACGCACCGGGGAGCTGTTTTTT. Residues: CASSLGGPRTGELFF.

This clone was counted once. This sequence joins TRBV5-1 and TRBJ2-5, with a tentative D call TRBD2 (5 bases). Trimming pared 2 bases from V and 9 bases from J, leaving 17 bases between. The germline gives CDR1 SGHRS, CDR2 YFSETQ. This CDR3 is built from 14 residues. CDR3 residues: CASSLRTGVRAQYF. The CDR3 DNA reads TGCGCCAGCAGCTTACGGACTGGCGTAAGGGCCCAGTACTTC.

This chain joins TRBV6-4 and TRBJ1-2; possible D gene TRBD1, 6 bases. V was shortened by 0 bases and J by 12 bases, with 20 bases between the two germline ends. The V gene's germline CDR1 is MRHNA and CDR2 SNTAGT. The length of the CDR3 is 15 residues. CDR3 amino acids: CASSDSIGMQGSNTF. The CDR3, as DNA: TGTGCCAGCAGTGACTCGATCGGTATGCAGGGGAGTAACACCTTC.

The genes are TRBV29-1 and TRBJ2-5; the D is unclear. CDR1 is SQVTM and CDR2 is ANQGSEA in the germline V gene. The CDR3 is 15 residues long. V was shortened by 5 bases and J by 2 bases, with 18 bases between the two germline ends. In DNA form, the CDR3 reads TGCAGCGTTCTTACAGTGGACGGCGGACAAGAGACCCAGTACTTC. It yields the protein CSVLTVDGGQETQYF.

The V gene is TRBV29-1, the J gene TRBJ2-5; the D is unclear. The V and J ends lost 7 bases and 1 base respectively, with 13 bases between them. The CDR3 has 13 amino acids. Germline V gene data show CDR1 as SQVTM and CDR2 as ANQGSEA. The CDR3 DNA follows: TGCAGCGCCGCCGGGTCAGCCCAAGAGACCCAGTACTTC. Translation gives CSAAGSAQETQYF. The full variable domain, in which reference TRBV29-1 and TRBJ2-5 provide the parts outside the CDR3, is SAVISQKPSRDICQRGTSLTIQCQVDSQVTMMFWYRQQPGQSLTLIATANQGSEATYESGFVIDKFPISRPNLTFSTLTVSNMSPEDSSIYLCSAAGSAQETQYFGPGTRLLVL.

The chain is built from TRBV18 and TRBJ2-7; D could derive from TRBD1 or TRBD2 (5 bases each). The V gene lost 3 bases and the J gene lost 3 bases, with 15 bases spanning the gap. Germline-derived CDR1 and CDR2 are KGHSH and LQKENI. The length of the CDR3 is 15 residues. The CDR3 region is CASSPDSGTRYEQYF. CDR3 sequence (DNA): TGTGCCAGCTCACCTGATTCTGGGACGCGCTACGAGCAGTACTTC.

The CDR3 DNA reads as TGTGCCAGCAGTTATTTCGGACTAGCGGGGGGCGGAGAAGAGACCCAGTACTTC. This gives the protein CASSYFGLAGGGEETQYF. The chain couples TRBV6-2 or TRBV6-3 to TRBJ2-5; 14 bases are shared with TRBD2. The CDR3 is made up of 18 amino acids. The ends lost 3 bases at V and 3 bases at J; junction bases unmatched: 9. CDR1 is MNHEY, CDR2 SVGEGT, per germline.

The chain employs TRBV9 and TRBJ2-7; D possibly corresponds to TRBD2 (6 bases). CDR3 length: 12 residues. V dropped 7 bases and J dropped 2 bases, with 10 bases sitting between them. In germline, CDR1 is SGDLS, CDR2 YYNGEE. The CDR3 region is CASGLLAYEQYF. CDR3 nucleotide sequence: TGTGCCAGCGGACTACTAGCCTACGAGCAGTACTTC.

V is TRBV19 and J is TRBJ1-5, with D maybe TRBD1 (5 bases). V lost 0 bases, J lost 5 bases, and 20 bases lay in between. Per germline, CDR1 LNHDA and CDR2 SQIVND (reference sequence). The CDR3 runs to 18 residues. CDR3 residues: CASSIDRSSGGADQPQHF. CDR3 bases: TGTGCCAGTAGTATAGATAGATCGTCTGGCGGGGCCGATCAGCCCCAGCATTTT.

This chain joins TRBV19 and TRBJ1-3; 7 bases are a match to TRBD1. V shed 4 bases, J shed 14 bases, and the junction held 11 bases outside the gene matches. The length of the CDR3 is 13 residues. Germline assignment: CDR1 LNHDA and CDR2 SQIVND (reference sequence). The DNA of the CDR3 is TGTGCCAGTAGTAACCTACTCTCCGGGACAGTATATTTT. This codes for CASSNLLSGTVYF.

Only a few counts were recorded for this clone. Other DNA sequences in the same sample also yield this CDR3. The chain combines TRBV7-3 with TRBJ2-3; possibly TRBD1 for D (6 bases). This CDR3 spans 15 amino acids. The V end lost 2 bases, the J end lost 2 bases, and 11 bases lay between the germline ends. Germline V gives CDR1 SGHTA, CDR2 FQGTGA. The CDR3 here is CASSLRGGSTDTQYF. CDR3 bases: TGTGCCAGCAGCTTACGAGGGGGTTCCACAGATACGCAGTATTTT.

The V call is TRBV6-5, the J call TRBJ1-1; tentatively, D is TRBD1 (6 bases). CDR1 is MNHEY and CDR2 is SVGAGI in the germline V gene. V lost 6 bases to trimming and J lost 3 bases, with 11 bases between them. CDR3 size: 13 residues. CDR3 in amino acids: CASSGTPDTEAFF. The DNA of the CDR3 is TGTGCCAGCAGCGGGACACCGGACACTGAAGCTTTCTTT.

The chain uses TRBV18 and TRBJ1-2, with D hard to call. V lost 2 bases and J 1 base, leaving 20 bases between the germline ends. CDR1 is KGHSH, CDR2 LQKENI, per germline. This CDR3 spans 18 amino acids. The CDR3 protein is CASSPKPIYSELNYGYTF. The CDR3 DNA reads as TGTGCCAGCTCACCAAAACCGATTTACAGCGAACTTAACTATGGCTACACCTTC.

V usage is TRBV5-6 and J usage is TRBJ2-3; D is unclear. There are 13 residues in the CDR3. The V end was cut by 2 bases, the J end by 3 bases, with 7 bases between. In germline, CDR1 is SGHDT, CDR2 YYEEEE. The CDR3 loop is CASSFGSTDTQYF. CDR3 nucleotides: TGTGCCAGCAGCTTCGGGTCTACAGATACGCAGTATTTT.

The chain is built from TRBV2 and TRBJ2-2; no reliable D call. The CDR3 has 14 residues. V dropped 3 bases and J dropped 5 bases, with 10 bases sitting between them. Germline-derived CDR1 and CDR2 are SNHLY and FYNNEI. The CDR3 protein is CASSELGRTGELFF. CDR3 in DNA: TGTGCCAGCAGTGAGCTGGGTAGAACCGGGGAGCTGTTTTTT.

The chain joins TRBV27 to TRBJ2-3, with 12 positions matching TRBD2. Trimming took 3 bases from V and 5 from J; bases not matched to a gene: 3. The CDR3 covers 15 residues. Germline loops: CDR1 MNHEY, CDR2 SMNVEV (reference sequence). The CDR3 here is CASSFLAGGIDTQYF. DNA of the CDR3: TGTGCCAGCAGTTTCCTAGCGGGAGGGATAGATACGCAGTATTTT.

The chain links TRBV11-3 to TRBJ2-2; D might be TRBD2 (6 bases). The V gene's germline CDR1 is SGHNT and CDR2 YENEEA. The length of the CDR3 is 15 residues. V gave up 3 bases and J gave up 5 bases, with 13 bases separating them. For the CDR3, the DNA is TGTGCCAGCAGCTTTTACGGGGGAGAGACCGGGGAGCTGTTTTTT. It is translated as CASSFYGGETGELFF.

The CDR3 reads CASSLDLNRAGEKLFF. The DNA for the CDR3 is TGCGCCAGCAGCTTGGACTTAAACAGGGCAGGAGAAAAACTGTTTTTT. The chain links TRBV5-1 to TRBJ1-4; possibly TRBD1 for D (6 bases). The V gene lost 0 bases and the J gene lost 8 bases, with 17 bases spanning the gap. The CDR3 is made up of 16 amino acids. Germline V lookup: CDR1 SGHRS, CDR2 YFSETQ.

V gene TRBV27 combines with J gene TRBJ2-7; the D gene is possibly TRBD1 (5 bases). Trimming shortened V by 2 bases and J by 3 bases, and 8 bases separated the two germline ends. The germline V gene encodes CDR1 MNHEY and CDR2 SMNVEV (reference sequence). CDR3 length equals 13 residues. The CDR3 region is CASSLQGRYEQYF. The CDR3 bases are TGTGCCAGCAGTTTACAGGGCCGCTACGAGCAGTACTTC.

This clone appeared once. V usage is TRBV7-7 and J usage is TRBJ2-2, with unresolved D. The CDR3 sequence is 15 residues long. V was shortened by 1 base and J by 3 bases, with 9 bases between the two germline ends. The germline CDR1 and CDR2 sequences are SSHAT and FNYEAQ (reference sequence). This CDR3 reads CASSLGRPDTGELFF. CDR3 nucleotide sequence: TGTGCCAGCAGCTTAGGGCGGCCGGACACCGGGGAGCTGTTTTTT.

V gene TRBV7-9 combines with J gene TRBJ2-4; no clear D. The CDR3 is 11 residues long. V lost 1 base, J lost 7 bases, and 2 bases lay in between. The germline V gene encodes CDR1 SEHNR and CDR2 FQNEAQ (reference sequence). CDR3 sequence reads: CASSLVNIQYF. The CDR3, as DNA: TGTGCCAGCAGCTTAGTTAACATTCAGTACTTC.

This rearrangement joins TRBV7-8 to TRBJ2-7; TRBD2 might be the D (7 bases). This CDR3 comprises 16 residues. Germline assignment: CDR1 SGHVS and CDR2 FQNEAQ. The V and J ends lost 4 bases and 0 bases respectively, with 16 bases between them. This CDR3 is CASSSQGRGNSYEQYF. CDR3 bases: TGTGCCAGCAGCTCCCAGGGGAGGGGAAACTCCTACGAGCAGTACTTC.

The chain is built from TRBV5-1 and TRBJ2-3, with unresolved D. The CDR3 has 13 residues. Trimming removed 0 bases from V and 1 base from J, with 3 bases in between. CDR1 SGHRS and CDR2 YFSETQ come from the germline V gene. The CDR3 DNA reads TGCGCCAGCAGCTTGGAAGGCACAGATACGCAGTATTTT. It is translated as CASSLEGTDTQYF.